This is a list of T cell receptor beta chains from one sample in a study of CD8+CD57+ T cells in acquired aplastic anemia. In TCRdb, the reads were re-called with MiXCR into one record per CDR3 protein. The sample includes 90,000 to 130,000 distinct CDR3 sequences, around 53% of them seen just once. Sequenced sample: sorted CD4+, CD8+, or CD8+CD57+ T cells (not recorded which) from PBMCs. All receptors come from a human donor in good health, serving as a control. CDR3s include the opening cysteine and the closing phenylalanine or tryptophan. The D gene is left open where the match is weak.

V	J	D	CDR3
TRBV2	TRBJ1-6	TRBD1	CASSRGQVLGSPLHF
TRBV20-1	TRBJ2-2	TRBD1	CSASDRVRRELFF
TRBV10-3	TRBJ1-1	TRBD1	CAINQGASGTEAFF
TRBV5-1	TRBJ2-7	TRBD1	CASSSGDRGISYEQYF
TRBV24-1	TRBJ2-1	-	CATSDPGLRGADHNEQFF
TRBV20-1	TRBJ1-4	TRBD1	CSARPRDRGVEKLFF
TRBV20-1	TRBJ2-3	TRBD2	CSARASGGEGDTQYF
TRBV24-1	TRBJ2-1	TRBD2	CATAGTTSNEQFF
TRBV19	TRBJ2-1	TRBD2	CASSLTSGTRNEQFF
TRBV2	TRBJ1-5	-	CASSSDTNQPQHF
TRBV11-2	TRBJ1-2	-	CASSWLISAAKGYTF
TRBV25-1	TRBJ1-2	TRBD1	CASSLIRGGDSTSGYTF
TRBV7-8	TRBJ1-2	TRBD1	CASSLDRGFFNYGYTF
TRBV11-2	TRBJ1-4	-	CASSLRITEKLFF
TRBV6-5	TRBJ2-2	-	CASSYGAGELFF
TRBV27	TRBJ2-1	-	CASSLTTGEQFF
TRBV20-1	TRBJ1-2	TRBD1	CSAIGTGGLVGGYTF
TRBV6-5	TRBJ1-5	-	CASSYSQGFNQPQHF
TRBV4-1	TRBJ2-1	-	CASSQQQNEQFF
TRBV7-9	TRBJ2-5	TRBD1	CASSQMGTGVEETQYF